This TCR beta chain was captured in a study of T cell responses to AZD1222 COVID-19 vaccine. Data came from immunoSEQ multiplex PCR; TCRdb stores just in-frame clones and leaves some out. The repertoire includes 130,000 to 150,000 clones, around 91% of them detected once, and 1.6% sits in the top ten. Findings and caveats of the study: A rise in Spike-specific TCR breadth and depth followed two AZD1222 doses. None of the repertoires were sampled until the peak T cell response had passed. The donor group comprised mostly white British people and more females; the analysis possibly underestimated clonal diversity. Seropositive status at baseline applied to only 5 to 7 AZD1222 recipients.

This CDR3 has 16 residues. J lost 4 bases, V lost 9 bases, and 14 bases had no gene match. Germline assignment: CDR1 SEHNR and CDR2 FQNEAQ (reference sequence). In regard to this clone: Its antigen is still unknown.

This sample comprised peripheral blood, obtained on day 0 of AZD1222 vaccination. This sequence originates from an adult in good health. V is TRBV7-9 and J is TRBJ2-2, with 7 bases aligning to TRBD1. This CDR3 reads CASRAPGQSSTGELFF. The CDR3 DNA reads TGTGCCAGTAGGGCTCCGGGACAGAGCAGCACCGGGGAGCTGTTTTTT.